This T cell receptor (beta chain) was recovered during a study of Graves' ophthalmopathy and Graves' hyperthyroidism. Study-wide results and limits: Ophthalmopathy progression cases were predicted by the model with approximately 71% sensitivity and approximately 76% specificity.

Researchers took RNA transcripts and amplified TCR beta CDR3 regions from them. Scientists carried out first-round RT-PCR using HTBI primers and then a second-round multiplex PCR. TCRdb reprocessed the multiplex PCR reads with MiXCR, giving one entry per CDR3 protein. The data show about 600,000 distinct CDR3 sequences, roughly 40% seen once. Trimming took off 1 base at V and 2 bases at J, with 5 bases between the two ends. There are 13 residues in the CDR3. Germline-derived CDR1 and CDR2 are SGHTA and FQGTGA. This clonotype has ten or more counts. The antigen remains undetermined. Ineligible for inclusion were patients with other autoimmune diseases, uncontrolled infections, pregnancy or lactation. Physicians reached a diagnosis by relying on clinical symptoms, serum thyroxine, TRAb, thyroid ultrasound and orbital computed tomography.

Sequencing input: peripheral blood or thyroid tissue (not recorded which). The chain carries TRBV7-3 and TRBJ1-2, with D uncertain. This sequence originates from an adult man with Graves' hyperthyroidism. The CDR3 nucleotides read TGTGCCAGCAGCTTAAACAGAAACTATGGCTACACCTTC. Its translation is CASSLNRNYGYTF.